The clone carrying this T cell receptor (beta chain) occurred many times. Its antigen remains unidentified. This record belongs to a study of read filtering for tumor transcriptome and immune sequencing. General study points: Single-read clonotypes: around 81% of IR-seq clonotypes (approximately 3.7% of reads), 65% to 75% of RNA-seq clonotypes (44.6% of reads).

The library was built from roughly 400 ng RNA with molecular barcoded adaptors for alpha/delta and beta/gamma chains. TCRdb ran MiXCR on the reads and lists one entry per CDR3 protein. The sample records some 130,000 distinct CDR3 sequences, 13% being singletons. Germline values: CDR1 SGHVS, CDR2 FNYEAQ. V was trimmed by 0 bases and J by 4 bases, leaving 10 bases between them. The CDR3 runs 15 residues. At the time of active disease, bone marrow was collected from every patient. The V and J genes are TRBV7-6 and TRBJ2-1; tentatively, D is TRBD2 (5 bases). The sequencing sample was made of a population of CD138-negative cells sorted from bone marrow. This TCR came from a donor over 35 with multiple myeloma. CDR3 bases: TGTGCCAGCAGCTTAGCTAGCGCCAAATACAATGAGCAGTTCTTC. This sequence encodes CASSLASAKYNEQFF.